The 11 T cell receptor beta chains below come from one sample, sequenced in a study of control samples from healthy donors and cancer patients. Profiling relied on immunoSEQ multiplex PCR, and the TCRdb table lists in-frame clones only, not all of them. Among under 100,000 clones listed, 88% were seen once. What was sequenced was blood. Every receptor here comes from a woman between 65 and 79 years old in good health.

The rearrangement joins TRBV27 to TRBJ1-5, with unresolved D. The CDR3 sequence is 13 residues long. The germline CDR1 and CDR2 sequences are MNHEY and SMNVEV (reference sequence). The V and J ends lost 8 bases and 3 bases respectively, with 11 bases between them. The CDR3 sequence is CASQKTLNQPQHF. The CDR3 DNA reads as TGTGCCAGCCAAAAAACCCTCAATCAGCCCCAGCATTTT.

The genes are TRBV4-1 and TRBJ2-4; TRBD1 is a possible D gene (5 bases). V was shortened by 0 bases and J by 1 base, with 19 bases between the two germline ends. Germline V gives CDR1 MGHRA, CDR2 YSYEKL. CDR3 size: 19 residues. The CDR3 DNA follows: TGCGCCAGCAGCCAAGATCGCTTGGGCAGGGCAGAGGCCAAAAACATTCAGTACTTC. Translating it yields CASSQDRLGRAEAKNIQYF.

The chain has TRBV28 and TRBJ2-5; TRBD2 matches at 7 bases. The germline V gene encodes CDR1 MDHEN and CDR2 SYDVKM. Unmatched junction bases numbered 15, after V lost 6 bases and J lost 2 bases. This CDR3 contains 17 residues. The CDR3 DNA reads TGTGCCAGCAGCCCCCAGGGAGGGGCGCAGATTCAAGAGACCCAGTACTTC. Protein product: CASSPQGGAQIQETQYF.

The chain recombines TRBV3-1 (or the pseudogene TRBV3-2) with TRBJ1-6, with D perhaps TRBD1 (5 bases). Deletions cut 4 bases from V and 5 bases from J, with 12 bases between. CDR3 length: 15 residues. Germline V lookup: CDR1 LGHDT, CDR2 YNNKEL (reference sequence). This CDR3 is CASSPTAWDNSPLHF. CDR3 nucleotide sequence: TGTGCCAGCAGCCCGACAGCGTGGGATAATTCACCCCTCCACTTT.

V and J are TRBV30 and TRBJ1-1, with TRBD1 matching over 8 bases. Trimming removed 1 base from V and 6 bases from J; junction bases left unmatched: 10. This CDR3 has 15 amino acids. Germline CDR1 and CDR2: GTSNPN and SVGIG (reference sequence). In nucleotides, the CDR3 is TGTGCCTGGAGTGCCCTCCGCGGACAGGGTGCTGAAGCTTTCTTT. Translating gives CAWSALRGQGAEAFF.

The gene calls are TRBV5-1 and TRBJ1-6, with 7 bases aligning to TRBD1. The CDR3 has 15 residues. The germline gives CDR1 SGHRS, CDR2 YFSETQ. Trimming at V came to 2 bases and at J to 12 bases, leaving 11 bases not matched to a gene. CDR3 sequence: CASSLGQATDLPLHF. The CDR3 region has the DNA TGCGCCAGCAGCTTAGGACAGGCGACTGATTTACCCCTCCACTTT.

On this clone: One junction end does not reproduce the germline sequence, and a read error may be involved. In DNA form, the CDR3 reads TGTGCTAGCAGCCTTAGCGGGGGGGCCGGGGATACGCAGTATTTT. Translated, it gives CASSLSGGAGDTQYF. The chain recombines TRBV7-7 with TRBJ2-3; 11 nucleotides match TRBD2. The CDR3 is 15 amino acids. Germline V CDR1 and CDR2: SSHAT, FNYEAQ (reference sequence).

The chain links TRBV5-1 to TRBJ2-2; D not resolved. The CDR3 spans 15 residues. V gave up 0 bases and J gave up 1 base, with 7 bases separating them. Germline V CDR1 and CDR2: SGHRS, YFSETQ. The CDR3 DNA follows: TGCGCCAGCAGCTTGGCCACCCAGAACACCGGGGAGCTGTTTTTT. As protein: CASSLATQNTGELFF.

The CDR3 DNA sequence: TGTGCCAGCAGTTTATCGTTGGACAGGGGGCGATCACCCCTCCACTTT. Translation gives CASSLSLDRGRSPLHF. The chain recombines TRBV27 with TRBJ1-6; 11 nucleotides agree with TRBD1. Germline loops: CDR1 MNHEY, CDR2 SMNVEV (reference sequence). The CDR3 is 16 amino acids. J was trimmed by 10 bases and V by 0 bases; bases with no gene match: 5.

The chain employs TRBV6-1 and TRBJ2-5; D not certain. CDR3 length: 14 amino acids. V lost 1 base and J 7 bases, leaving 13 bases between the germline ends. Germline CDR1 reads MNHNS; CDR2 reads SASEGT. CDR3 in DNA: TGTGCCAGCAGTGAAGGCGGTGGAAGAGGGACCCAGTACTTC. Residues: CASSEGGGRGTQYF.

The chain couples TRBV2 to TRBJ1-1, with TRBD1 as a possible D gene (5 bases). V shed 6 bases and J shed 4 bases, with 12 bases lying between them. Germline V CDR1 and CDR2: SNHLY, FYNNEI. The CDR3 contains 13 residues. The CDR3 DNA reads as TGTGCCAGCAGGGCGGGGGGGACCACTGAAGCTTTCTTT. Protein sequence: CASRAGGTTEAFF.